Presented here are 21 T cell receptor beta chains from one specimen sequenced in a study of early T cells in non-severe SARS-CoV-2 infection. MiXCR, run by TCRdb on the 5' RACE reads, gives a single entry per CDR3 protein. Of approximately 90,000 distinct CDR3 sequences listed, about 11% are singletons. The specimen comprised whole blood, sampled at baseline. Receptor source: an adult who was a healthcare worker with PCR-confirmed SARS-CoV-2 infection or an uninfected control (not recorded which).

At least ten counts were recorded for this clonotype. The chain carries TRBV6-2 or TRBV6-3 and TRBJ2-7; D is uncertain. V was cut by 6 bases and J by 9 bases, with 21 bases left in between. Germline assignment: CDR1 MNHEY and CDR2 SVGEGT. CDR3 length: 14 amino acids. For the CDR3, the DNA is TGTGCCAGCAGCCGCGACCGGGCCCAGTTGTGGCAGTACTTC. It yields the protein CASSRDRAQLWQYF.

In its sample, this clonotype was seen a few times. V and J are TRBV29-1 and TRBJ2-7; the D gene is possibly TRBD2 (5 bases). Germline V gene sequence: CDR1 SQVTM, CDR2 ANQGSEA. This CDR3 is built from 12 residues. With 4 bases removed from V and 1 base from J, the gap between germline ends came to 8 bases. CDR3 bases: TGCAGCGTTGCGGGATCTTCCTACGAGCAGTACTTC. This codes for CSVAGSSYEQYF.

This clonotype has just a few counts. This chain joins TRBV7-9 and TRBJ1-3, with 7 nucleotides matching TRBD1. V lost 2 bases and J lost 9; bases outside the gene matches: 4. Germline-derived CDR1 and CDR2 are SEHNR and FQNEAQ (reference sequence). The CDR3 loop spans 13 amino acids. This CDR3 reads CASSLHHRGTIYF. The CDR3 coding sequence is TGTGCCAGCAGCTTACATCACAGGGGCACCATATATTTT.

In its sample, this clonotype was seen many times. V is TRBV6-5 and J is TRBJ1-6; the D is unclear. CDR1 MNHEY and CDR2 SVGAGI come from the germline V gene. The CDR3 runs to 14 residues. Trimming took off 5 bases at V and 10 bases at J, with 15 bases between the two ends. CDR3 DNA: TGTGCCAGCAGTGGCCGGGTGGGTGCCTCACCCCTCCACTTT. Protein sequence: CASSGRVGASPLHF.

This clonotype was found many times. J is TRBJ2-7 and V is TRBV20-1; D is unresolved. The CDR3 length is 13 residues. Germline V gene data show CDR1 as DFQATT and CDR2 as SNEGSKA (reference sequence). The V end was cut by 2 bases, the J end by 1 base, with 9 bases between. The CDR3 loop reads CSARSTASYEQYF. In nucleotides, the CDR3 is TGCAGTGCTAGAAGTACGGCTTCCTACGAGCAGTACTTC.

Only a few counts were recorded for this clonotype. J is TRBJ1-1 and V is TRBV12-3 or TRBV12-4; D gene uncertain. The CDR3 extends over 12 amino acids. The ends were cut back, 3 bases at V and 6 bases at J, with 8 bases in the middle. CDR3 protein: CASSFGDPEAFF. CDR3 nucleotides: TGTGCCAGCAGTTTTGGGGATCCTGAAGCTTTCTTT.

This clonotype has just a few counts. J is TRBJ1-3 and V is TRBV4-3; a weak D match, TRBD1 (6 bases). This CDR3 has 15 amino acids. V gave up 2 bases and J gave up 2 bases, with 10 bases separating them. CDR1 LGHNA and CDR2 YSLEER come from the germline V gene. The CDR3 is CASSQFNRAGNTIYF. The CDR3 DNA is TGCGCCAGCAGCCAATTTAACAGGGCTGGAAACACCATATATTTT.

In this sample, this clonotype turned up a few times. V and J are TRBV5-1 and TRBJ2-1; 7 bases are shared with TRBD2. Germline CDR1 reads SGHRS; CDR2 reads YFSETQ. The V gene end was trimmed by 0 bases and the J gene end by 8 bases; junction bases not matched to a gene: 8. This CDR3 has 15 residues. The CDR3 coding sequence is TGCGCCAGCAGCTTGGCGGCGGGGGACGGGCATGAGCAGTTCTTC. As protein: CASSLAAGDGHEQFF. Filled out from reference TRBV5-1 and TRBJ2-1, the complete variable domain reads KAGVTQTPRYLIKTRGQQVTLSCSPISGHRSVSWYQQTPGQGLQFLFEYFSETQRNKGNFPGRFSGRQFSNSRSEMNVSTLELGDSALYLCASSLAAGDGHEQFFGPGTRLTVL.

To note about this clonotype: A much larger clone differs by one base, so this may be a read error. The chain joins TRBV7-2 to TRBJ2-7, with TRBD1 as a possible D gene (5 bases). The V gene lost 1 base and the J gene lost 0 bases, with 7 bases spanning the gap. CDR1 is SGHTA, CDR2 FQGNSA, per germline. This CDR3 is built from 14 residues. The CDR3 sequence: CASSLDRYSYEQYF. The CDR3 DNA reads TGTGCCAGCAGCTTAGACAGGTACTCCTACGAGCAGTACTTC.

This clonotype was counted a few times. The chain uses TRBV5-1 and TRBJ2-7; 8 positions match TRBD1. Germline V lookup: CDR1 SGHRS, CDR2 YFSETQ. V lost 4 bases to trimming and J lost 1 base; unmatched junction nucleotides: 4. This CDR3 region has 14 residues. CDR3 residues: CASSHRDRSYEQYF. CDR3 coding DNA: TGCGCCAGCAGCCACCGGGACAGGTCCTACGAGCAGTACTTC.

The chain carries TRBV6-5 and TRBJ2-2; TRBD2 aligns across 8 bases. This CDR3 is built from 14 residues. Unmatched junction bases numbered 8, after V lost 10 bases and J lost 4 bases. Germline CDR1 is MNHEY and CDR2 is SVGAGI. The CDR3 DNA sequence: TGTGCCACTCGGGGGGGCCCTGGCACCGGGGAGCTGTTTTTT. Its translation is CATRGGPGTGELFF.

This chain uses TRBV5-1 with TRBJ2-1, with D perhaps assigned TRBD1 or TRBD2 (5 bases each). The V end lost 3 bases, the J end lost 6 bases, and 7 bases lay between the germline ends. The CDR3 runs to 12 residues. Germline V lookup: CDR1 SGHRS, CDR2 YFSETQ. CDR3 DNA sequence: TGCGCCAGCAGCTGGGACGCCAATGAGCAGTTCTTC. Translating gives CASSWDANEQFF.

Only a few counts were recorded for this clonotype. The DNA for the CDR3 is TGTGCCAGCAGCTTAGAAGGCCAACAAGGTTCACCCCTCCACTTT. It is translated as CASSLEGQQGSPLHF. The V call is TRBV7-2, the J call TRBJ1-6; D unclear. Germline V gives CDR1 SGHTA, CDR2 FQGNSA. Trimming took 1 base from V and 9 from J, leaving 13 bases between them. This CDR3 comprises 15 residues.

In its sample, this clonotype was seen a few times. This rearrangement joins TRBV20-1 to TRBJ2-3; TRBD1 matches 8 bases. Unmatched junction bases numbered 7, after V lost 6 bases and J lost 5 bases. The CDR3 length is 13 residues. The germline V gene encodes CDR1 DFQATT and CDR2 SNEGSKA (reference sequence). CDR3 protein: CSATDREVDTQYF. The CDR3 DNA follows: TGCAGTGCCACGGACAGGGAGGTAGATACGCAGTATTTT.

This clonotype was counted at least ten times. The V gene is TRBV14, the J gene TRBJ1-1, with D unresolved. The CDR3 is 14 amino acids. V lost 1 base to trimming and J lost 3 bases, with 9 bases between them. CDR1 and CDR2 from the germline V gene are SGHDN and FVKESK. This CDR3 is CASSQVILDTEAFF. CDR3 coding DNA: TGTGCCAGCAGCCAAGTCATCCTAGACACTGAAGCTTTCTTT. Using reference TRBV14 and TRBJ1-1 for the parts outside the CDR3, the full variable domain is EAGVTQFPSHSVIEKGQTVTLRCDPISGHDNLYWYRRVMGKEIKFLLHFVKESKQDESGMPNNRFLAERTGGTYSTLKVQPAELEDSGVYFCASSQVILDTEAFFGQGTRLTVV.

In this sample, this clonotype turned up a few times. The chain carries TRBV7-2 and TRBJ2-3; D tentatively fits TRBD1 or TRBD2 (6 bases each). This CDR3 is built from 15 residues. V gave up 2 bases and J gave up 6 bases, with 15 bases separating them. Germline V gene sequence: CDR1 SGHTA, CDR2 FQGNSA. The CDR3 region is CASSLRRGAPDTQYF. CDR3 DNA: TGTGCCAGCAGCTTAAGAAGGGGGGCTCCGGATACGCAGTATTTT.

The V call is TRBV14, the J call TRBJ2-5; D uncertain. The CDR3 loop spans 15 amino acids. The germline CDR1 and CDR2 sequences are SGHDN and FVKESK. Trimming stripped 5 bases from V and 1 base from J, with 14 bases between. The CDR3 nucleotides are TGTGCCAGCAGCTTTGGAGCTGCACTCCAAGAGACCCAGTACTTC. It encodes CASSFGAALQETQYF.

The CDR3 is CSAQGLADSYNEQFF. The CDR3 DNA reads TGCAGTGCCCAGGGCCTAGCGGACTCCTACAATGAGCAGTTCTTC. J is TRBJ2-1 and V is TRBV20-1; 7 bases are a match to TRBD2. Germline loops: CDR1 DFQATT, CDR2 SNEGSKA (reference sequence). CDR3 length equals 15 residues. Trimming at V came to 6 bases and at J to 0 bases, leaving 8 bases not matched to a gene.

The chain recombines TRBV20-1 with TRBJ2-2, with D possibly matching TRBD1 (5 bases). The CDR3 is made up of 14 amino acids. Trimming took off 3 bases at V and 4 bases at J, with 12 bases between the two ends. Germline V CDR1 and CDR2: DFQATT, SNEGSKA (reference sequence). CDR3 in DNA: TGCAGTGCTAGTGTCCAGGGCCCCACCGGGGAGCTGTTTTTT. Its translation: CSASVQGPTGELFF.

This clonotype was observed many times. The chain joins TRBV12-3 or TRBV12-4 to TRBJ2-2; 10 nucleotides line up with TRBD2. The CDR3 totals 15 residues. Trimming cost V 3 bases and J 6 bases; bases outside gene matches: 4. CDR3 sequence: CASSFLLAGAGELFF. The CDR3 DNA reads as TGTGCCAGCAGTTTTTTGCTAGCGGGAGCCGGGGAGCTGTTTTTT.

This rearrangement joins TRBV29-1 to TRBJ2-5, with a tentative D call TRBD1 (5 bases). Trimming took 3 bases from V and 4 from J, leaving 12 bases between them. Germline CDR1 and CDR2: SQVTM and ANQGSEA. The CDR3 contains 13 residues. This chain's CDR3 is CSVDEFGAETQYF. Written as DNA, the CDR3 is TGCAGCGTTGATGAGTTTGGGGCAGAGACCCAGTACTTC.